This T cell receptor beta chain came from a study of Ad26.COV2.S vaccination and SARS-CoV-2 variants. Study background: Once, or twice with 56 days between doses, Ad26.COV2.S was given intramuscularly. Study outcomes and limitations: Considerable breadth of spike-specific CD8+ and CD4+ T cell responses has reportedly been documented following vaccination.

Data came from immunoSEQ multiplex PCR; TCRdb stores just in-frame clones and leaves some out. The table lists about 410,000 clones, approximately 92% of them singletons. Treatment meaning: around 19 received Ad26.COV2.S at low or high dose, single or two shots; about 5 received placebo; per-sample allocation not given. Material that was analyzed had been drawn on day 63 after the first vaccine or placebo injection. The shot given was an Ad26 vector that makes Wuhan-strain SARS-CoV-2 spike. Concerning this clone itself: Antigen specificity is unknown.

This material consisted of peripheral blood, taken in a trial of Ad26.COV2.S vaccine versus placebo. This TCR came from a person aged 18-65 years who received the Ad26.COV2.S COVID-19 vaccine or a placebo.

The DNA of the CDR3 is TGTGCCTGGAGTTCCAGGGTTACTAACTATGGCTACACCTTC. Protein product: CAWSSRVTNYGYTF. The V and J genes are TRBV30 and TRBJ1-2; TRBD1 is a possible D gene (5 bases). This CDR3 region has 14 residues. Per the germline V gene, CDR1 is GTSNPN and CDR2 is SVGIG (reference sequence). V was cut by 2 bases and J by 0 bases, with 10 bases left in between.